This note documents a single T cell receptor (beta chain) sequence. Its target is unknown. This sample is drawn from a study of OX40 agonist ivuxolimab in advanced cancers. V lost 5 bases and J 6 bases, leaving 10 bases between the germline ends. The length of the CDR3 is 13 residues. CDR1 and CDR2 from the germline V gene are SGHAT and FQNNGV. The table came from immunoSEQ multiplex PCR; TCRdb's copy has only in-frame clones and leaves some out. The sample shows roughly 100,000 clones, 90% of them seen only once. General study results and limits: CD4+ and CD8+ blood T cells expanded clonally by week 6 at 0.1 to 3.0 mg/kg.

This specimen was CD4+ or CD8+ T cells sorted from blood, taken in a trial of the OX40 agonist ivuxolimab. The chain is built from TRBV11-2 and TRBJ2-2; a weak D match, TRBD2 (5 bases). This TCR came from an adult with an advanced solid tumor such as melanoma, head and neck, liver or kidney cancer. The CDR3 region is CASSVSEAGELFF. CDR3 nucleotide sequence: TGTGCCAGCAGCGTTAGCGAGGCCGGGGAGCTGTTTTTT.